These 10 T cell receptor beta chains share one sample of origin, sequenced in a study of shared clonotypes between healthy human individuals. The table came from immunoSEQ multiplex PCR; TCRdb's copy has only in-frame clones and leaves some out. The sample carries 2 million to 2.5 million clones, roughly 90% recorded once. The sample consisted of naive CD4+ T cells from PBMCs. Subset: CD45RA+ positively selected. These receptors were obtained from a man between 18 and 29 years old in good health. Some clones in this sample may be carry-over from other donors' samples.

This clone was observed a single time. The chain combines TRBV29-1 with TRBJ1-2; 9 positions match TRBD1. Germline assignment: CDR1 SQVTM and CDR2 ANQGSEA. V gave up 6 bases and J gave up 7 bases; unmatched junction bases: 3. The CDR3 is 11 amino acids. CDR3 nucleotides: TGCAGCGTCGAGACAGGGGGTGGCTACACCTTC. Its protein product is CSVETGGGYTF.

This rearrangement joins TRBV10-1 to TRBJ2-1; 11 nucleotides agree with TRBD2. The CDR3 spans 16 residues. After removal of 5 bases from V and 7 bases from J, the junction contained 10 bases not matched to a gene. Germline CDR1 WNHNN, CDR2 SYGVQD (reference sequence). The CDR3 bases are TGCGCCAGCAGTTCAGTAGCGGGAGGGCCCGTTAATGAGCAGTTCTTC. Its translation: CASSSVAGGPVNEQFF.

The V and J genes are TRBV6-6 and TRBJ2-3; D could derive from TRBD1 or TRBD2 (5 bases each). There are 13 residues in the CDR3. The germline gives CDR1 MNHNY, CDR2 SVGAGI (reference sequence). Trimming removed 7 bases at V and 1 base at J, with 9 bases between. The CDR3 region is CASIRDGTDTQYF. The CDR3 bases are TGTGCCAGCATTAGGGACGGCACAGATACGCAGTATTTT.

This chain joins TRBV10-3 and TRBJ1-5; D is uncertain. The length of the CDR3 is 13 residues. V was shortened by 0 bases and J by 7 bases, with 7 bases between the two germline ends. The germline CDR1 and CDR2 sequences are ENHRY and SYGVKD. CDR3 bases: TGTGCCATCAGTGAGTCAGGAGCGCAGCCCCAGCATTTT. Its translation is CAISESGAQPQHF.

This chain connects TRBV7-9 to TRBJ2-2, with 11 bases that match TRBD1. Trimming took 2 bases from V and 2 from J; bases not matched to a gene: 7. The CDR3 consists of 18 residues. Per germline, CDR1 SEHNR and CDR2 FQNEAQ (reference sequence). CDR3: CASSLYYGQGANTGELFF. CDR3 nucleotide sequence: TGTGCCAGCAGCTTATATTATGGACAGGGGGCAAACACCGGGGAGCTGTTTTTT.

The chain couples TRBV29-1 to TRBJ2-7; possibly TRBD2 for D (5 bases). V lost 6 bases to trimming and J lost 0 bases, with 12 bases between them. The CDR3 consists of 13 residues. Per germline, CDR1 SQVTM and CDR2 ANQGSEA. The DNA of the CDR3 is TGCAGCGTCCGGGTGGCGGGCTCCTACGAGCAGTACTTC. This codes for CSVRVAGSYEQYF.

The rearrangement links TRBV28 to TRBJ2-5, with 11 bases that match TRBD1. Per germline, CDR1 MDHEN and CDR2 SYDVKM. The J segment lost 6 bases and the V segment lost 3 bases, leaving 12 bases of the junction unmatched. The CDR3 is made up of 17 amino acids. Here the CDR3 reads CASSFRLGDRGVKTQYF. DNA of the CDR3: TGTGCCAGCAGTTTCCGCCTGGGGGACAGGGGGGTGAAGACCCAGTACTTC. Drawing the rest from reference TRBV28 and TRBJ2-5, the complete variable domain is DVKVTQSSRYLVKRTGEKVFLECVQDMDHENMFWYRQDPGLGLRLIYFSYDVKMKEKGDIPEGYSVSREKKERFSLILESASTNQTSMYLCASSFRLGDRGVKTQYFGPGTRLLVL.

This chain connects TRBV6-1 to TRBJ2-7; D is perhaps TRBD2 (5 bases). The CDR3 is 13 residues long. Germline V lookup: CDR1 MNHNS, CDR2 SASEGT. The V and J ends lost 7 bases and 0 bases respectively, with 10 bases between them. DNA of the CDR3: TGTGCCAGCACCGGACTTGTCTCCTACGAGCAGTACTTC. Amino acid sequence: CASTGLVSYEQYF.

The chain couples TRBV21-1 to TRBJ1-3; the table's D call, TRBD1, was not checked against the DNA. TRBV21-1 is noted as a pseudogene. The CDR3 loop spans 15 amino acids. The CDR3 DNA sequence: TGTGCCAGCAGCAAAGCCGGGACAACTGGAAACACCATATATTTT. Amino acids: CASSKAGTTGNTIYF.

In this sample, this clone turned up once. The V gene is TRBV9, the J gene TRBJ2-1, with 10 bases fitting TRBD1. Germline CDR1 reads SGDLS; CDR2 reads YYNGEE. The V segment lost 4 bases and the J segment 10 bases; nucleotides outside the gene matches: 8. The CDR3 loop spans 14 amino acids. This CDR3 is CASSPGQGIGEQFF. CDR3 nucleotide sequence: TGTGCCAGCAGCCCGGGACAGGGGATCGGGGAGCAGTTCTTC.